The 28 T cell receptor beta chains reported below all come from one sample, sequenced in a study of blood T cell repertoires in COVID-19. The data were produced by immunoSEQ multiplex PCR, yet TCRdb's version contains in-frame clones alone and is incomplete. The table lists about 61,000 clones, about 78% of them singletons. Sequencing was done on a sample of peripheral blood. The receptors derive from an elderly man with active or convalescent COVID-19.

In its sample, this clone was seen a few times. The CDR3 nucleotides read TGTGCCAGCCAGGGGGTGTCAGGGGACGACGAGCAGTACTTC. Encoded protein: CASQGVSGDDEQYF. This chain joins TRBV7-9 and TRBJ2-7; TRBD1 matches at 7 bases. The germline V gene has CDR1 SEHNR and CDR2 FQNEAQ (reference sequence). This CDR3 contains 14 residues. J gave up 5 bases and V 8 bases, and 12 bases lay outside the gene matches.

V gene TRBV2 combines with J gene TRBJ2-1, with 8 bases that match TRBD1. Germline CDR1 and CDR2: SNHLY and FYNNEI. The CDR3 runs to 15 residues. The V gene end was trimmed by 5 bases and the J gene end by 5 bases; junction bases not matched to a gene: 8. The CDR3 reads CASSHLDRADNEQFF. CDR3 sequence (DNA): TGTGCCAGCAGTCACCTGGACAGGGCGGACAATGAGCAGTTCTTC.

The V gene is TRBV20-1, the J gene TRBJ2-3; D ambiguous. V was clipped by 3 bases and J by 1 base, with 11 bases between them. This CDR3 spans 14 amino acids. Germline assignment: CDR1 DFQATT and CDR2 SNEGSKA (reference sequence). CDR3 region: CSASPLWGTDTQYF. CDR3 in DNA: TGCAGTGCTAGTCCACTATGGGGCACAGATACGCAGTATTTT.

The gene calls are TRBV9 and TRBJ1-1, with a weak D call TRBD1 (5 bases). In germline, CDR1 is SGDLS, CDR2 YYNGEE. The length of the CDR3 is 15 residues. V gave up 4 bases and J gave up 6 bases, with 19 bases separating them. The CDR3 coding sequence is TGTGCCAGCAGCCTCACGCCCCAGGGTATCGCTGAAGCTTTCTTT. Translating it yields CASSLTPQGIAEAFF.

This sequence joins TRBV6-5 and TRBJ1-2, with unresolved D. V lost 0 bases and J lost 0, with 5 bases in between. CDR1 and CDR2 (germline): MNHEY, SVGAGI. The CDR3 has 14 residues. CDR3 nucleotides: TGTGCCAGCAGTTACTCGGGAGCTAACTATGGCTACACCTTC. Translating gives CASSYSGANYGYTF.

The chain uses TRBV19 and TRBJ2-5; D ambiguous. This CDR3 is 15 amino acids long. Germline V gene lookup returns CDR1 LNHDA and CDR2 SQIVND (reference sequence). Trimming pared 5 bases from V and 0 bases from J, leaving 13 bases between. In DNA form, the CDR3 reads TGTGCCAGTAGTCGATCCGTCCTAAACCAAGAGACCCAGTACTTC. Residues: CASSRSVLNQETQYF.

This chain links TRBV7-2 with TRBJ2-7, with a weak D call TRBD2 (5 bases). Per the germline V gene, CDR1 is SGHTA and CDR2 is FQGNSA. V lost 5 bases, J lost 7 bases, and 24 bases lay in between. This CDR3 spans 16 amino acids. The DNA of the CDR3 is TGTGCCAGCAGCCCCAATGGGTTGGAGGTTAATATGGAGCAGTACTTC. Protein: CASSPNGLEVNMEQYF.

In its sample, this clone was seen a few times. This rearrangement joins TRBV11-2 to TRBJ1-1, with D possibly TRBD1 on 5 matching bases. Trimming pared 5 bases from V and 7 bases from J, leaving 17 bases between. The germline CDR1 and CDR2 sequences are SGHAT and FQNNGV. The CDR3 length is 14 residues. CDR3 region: CASSGHMGRIEAFF. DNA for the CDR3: TGTGCCAGCAGCGGGCATATGGGGCGTATTGAAGCTTTCTTT.

The CDR3 DNA reads as TGTGCCAGCAGCTCCACTAGCGTTGGAACCTACGAGCAGTACTTC. This encodes CASSSTSVGTYEQYF. This chain connects TRBV28 to TRBJ2-7; 7 bases align to TRBD2. The germline CDR1 and CDR2 sequences are MDHEN and SYDVKM. After removal of 6 bases from V and 2 bases from J, the junction contained 10 bases not matched to a gene. The CDR3 is 15 amino acids.

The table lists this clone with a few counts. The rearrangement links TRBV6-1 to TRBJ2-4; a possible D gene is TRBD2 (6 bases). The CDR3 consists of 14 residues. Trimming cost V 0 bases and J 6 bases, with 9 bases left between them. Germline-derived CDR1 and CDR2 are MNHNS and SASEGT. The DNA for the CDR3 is TGTGCCAGCAGTGAAGCCGCGGGATTAAACATTCAGTACTTC. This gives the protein CASSEAAGLNIQYF.

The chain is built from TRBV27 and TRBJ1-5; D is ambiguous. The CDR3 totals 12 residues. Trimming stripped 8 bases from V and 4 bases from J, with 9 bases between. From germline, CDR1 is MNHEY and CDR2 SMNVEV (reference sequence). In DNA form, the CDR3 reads TGTGCCAGCTTCCCCCCTAATCAGCCCCAGCATTTT. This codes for CASFPPNQPQHF.

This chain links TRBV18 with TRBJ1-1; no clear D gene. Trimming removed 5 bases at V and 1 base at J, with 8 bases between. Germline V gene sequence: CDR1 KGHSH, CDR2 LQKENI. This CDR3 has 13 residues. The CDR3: CASSEEGNTEAFF. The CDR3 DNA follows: TGTGCCAGCTCAGAGGAGGGGAACACTGAAGCTTTCTTT. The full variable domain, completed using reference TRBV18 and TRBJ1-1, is NAGVMQNPRHLVRRRGQEARLRCSPMKGHSHVYWYRQLPEEGLKFMVYLQKENIIDESGMPKERFSAEFPKEGPSILRIQQVVRGDSAAYFCASSEEGNTEAFFGQGTRLTVV.

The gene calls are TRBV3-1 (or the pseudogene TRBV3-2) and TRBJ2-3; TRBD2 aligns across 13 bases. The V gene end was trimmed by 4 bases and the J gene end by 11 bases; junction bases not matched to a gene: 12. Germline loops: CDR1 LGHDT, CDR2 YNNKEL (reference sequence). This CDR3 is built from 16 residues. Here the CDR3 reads CASSPGLAGSTTQQYF. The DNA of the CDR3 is TGTGCCAGCAGCCCGGGACTAGCGGGGTCGACGACGCAGCAGTATTTT.

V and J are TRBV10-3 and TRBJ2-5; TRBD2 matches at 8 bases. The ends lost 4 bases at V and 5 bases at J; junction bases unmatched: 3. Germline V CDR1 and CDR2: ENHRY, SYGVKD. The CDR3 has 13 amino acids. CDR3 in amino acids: CAISGGGRETQYF. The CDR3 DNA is TGTGCCATCAGTGGCGGGGGGCGGGAGACCCAGTACTTC.

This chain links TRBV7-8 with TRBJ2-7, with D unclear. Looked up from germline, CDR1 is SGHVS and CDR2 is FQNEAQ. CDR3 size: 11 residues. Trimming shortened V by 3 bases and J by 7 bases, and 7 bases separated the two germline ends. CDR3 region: CASSFATEQYF. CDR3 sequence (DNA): TGTGCCAGCAGCTTTGCGACAGAGCAGTACTTC.

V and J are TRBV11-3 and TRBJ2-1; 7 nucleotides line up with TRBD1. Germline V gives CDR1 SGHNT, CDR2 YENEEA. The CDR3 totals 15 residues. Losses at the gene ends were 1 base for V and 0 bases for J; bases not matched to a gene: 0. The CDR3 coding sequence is TGTGCCAGCAGCTTAGGGGACAGCTCCTACAATGAGCAGTTCTTC. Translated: CASSLGDSSYNEQFF.

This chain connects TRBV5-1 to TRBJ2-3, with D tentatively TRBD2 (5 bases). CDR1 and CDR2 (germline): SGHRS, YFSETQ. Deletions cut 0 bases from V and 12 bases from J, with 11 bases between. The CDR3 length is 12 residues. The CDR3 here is CASSLERNLQYF. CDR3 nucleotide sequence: TGCGCCAGCAGCTTGGAGCGGAATCTCCAGTATTTT.

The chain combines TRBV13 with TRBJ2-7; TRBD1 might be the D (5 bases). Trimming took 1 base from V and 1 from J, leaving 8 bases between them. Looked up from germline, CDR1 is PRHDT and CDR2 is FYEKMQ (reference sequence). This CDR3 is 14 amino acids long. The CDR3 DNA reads TGTGCCAGCAGCTTAGAGGCAGGGTCCTACGAGCAGTACTTC. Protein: CASSLEAGSYEQYF.

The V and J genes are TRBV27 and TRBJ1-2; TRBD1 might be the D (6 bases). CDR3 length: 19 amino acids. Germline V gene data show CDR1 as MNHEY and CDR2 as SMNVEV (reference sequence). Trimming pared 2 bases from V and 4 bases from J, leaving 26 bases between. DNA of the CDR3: TGTGCCAGCAGTTTACGCTCCACAGGGACGATAGCCTCCCCCTATGGCTACACCTTC. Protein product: CASSLRSTGTIASPYGYTF.

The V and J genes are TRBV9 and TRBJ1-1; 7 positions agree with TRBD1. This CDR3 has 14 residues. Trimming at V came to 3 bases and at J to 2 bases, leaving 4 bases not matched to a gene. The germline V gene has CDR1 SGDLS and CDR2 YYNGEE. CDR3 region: CASSEGQINTEAFF. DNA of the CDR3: TGTGCCAGCAGCGAGGGACAGATAAACACTGAAGCTTTCTTT.

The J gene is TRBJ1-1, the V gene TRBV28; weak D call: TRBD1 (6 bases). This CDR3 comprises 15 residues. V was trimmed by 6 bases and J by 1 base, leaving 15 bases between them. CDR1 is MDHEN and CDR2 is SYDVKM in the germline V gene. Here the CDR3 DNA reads TGTGCCAGCAGCTACAGGGTATCTACGAACACTGAAGCTTTCTTT. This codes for CASSYRVSTNTEAFF. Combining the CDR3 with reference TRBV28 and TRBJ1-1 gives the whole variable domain DVKVTQSSRYLVKRTGEKVFLECVQDMDHENMFWYRQDPGLGLRLIYFSYDVKMKEKGDIPEGYSVSREKKERFSLILESASTNQTSMYLCASSYRVSTNTEAFFGQGTRLTVV.

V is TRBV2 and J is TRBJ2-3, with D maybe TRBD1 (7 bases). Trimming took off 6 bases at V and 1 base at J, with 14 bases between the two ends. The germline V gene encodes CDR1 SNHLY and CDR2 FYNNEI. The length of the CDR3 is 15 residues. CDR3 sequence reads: CASRRTRGGTDTQYF. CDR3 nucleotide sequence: TGTGCCAGCAGAAGGACCAGGGGGGGCACAGATACGCAGTATTTT. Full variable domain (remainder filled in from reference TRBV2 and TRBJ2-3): EPEVTQTPSHQVTQMGQEVILRCVPISNHLYFYWYRQILGQKVEFLVSFYNNEISEKSEIFDDQFSVERPDGSNFTLKIRSTKLEDSAMYFCASRRTRGGTDTQYFGPGTRLTVL.

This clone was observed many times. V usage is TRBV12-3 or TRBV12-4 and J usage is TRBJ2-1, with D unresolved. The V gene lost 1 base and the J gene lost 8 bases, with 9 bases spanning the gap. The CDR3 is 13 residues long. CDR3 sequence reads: CASSLGQLDEQFF. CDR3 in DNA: TGTGCCAGCAGTTTAGGGCAGTTGGATGAGCAGTTCTTC.

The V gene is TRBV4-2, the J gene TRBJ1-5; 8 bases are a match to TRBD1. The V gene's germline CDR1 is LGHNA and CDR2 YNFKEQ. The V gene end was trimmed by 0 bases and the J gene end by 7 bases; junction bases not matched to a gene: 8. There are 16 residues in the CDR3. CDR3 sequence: CASSQDSGGIEQPQHF. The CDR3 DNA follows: TGTGCCAGCAGCCAAGATTCAGGGGGCATTGAACAGCCCCAGCATTTT.

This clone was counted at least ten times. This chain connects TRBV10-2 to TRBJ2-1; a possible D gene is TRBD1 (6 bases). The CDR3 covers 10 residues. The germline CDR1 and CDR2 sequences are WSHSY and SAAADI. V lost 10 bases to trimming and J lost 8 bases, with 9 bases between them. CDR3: CAIGGDEQFF. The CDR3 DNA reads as TGCGCCATAGGGGGAGATGAGCAGTTCTTC.

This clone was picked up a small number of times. The CDR3 bases are TGTGCCAGCAGTTTATACGGGAGTCGTCATTACAATGAGCAGTTCTTC. It yields the protein CASSLYGSRHYNEQFF. The rearrangement joins TRBV28 to TRBJ2-1, with TRBD2 as a possible D gene (6 bases). The CDR3 is 16 residues long. Germline CDR1 reads MDHEN; CDR2 reads SYDVKM. V gave up 1 base and J gave up 4 bases, with 14 bases separating them.

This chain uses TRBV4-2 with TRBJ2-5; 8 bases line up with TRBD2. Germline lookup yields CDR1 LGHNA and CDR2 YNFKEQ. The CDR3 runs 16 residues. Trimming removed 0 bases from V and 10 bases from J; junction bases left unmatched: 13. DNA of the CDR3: TGTGCCAGCAGCCAAGAAGGCGCAGGACTAGCCCTGGTCCAGTACTTC. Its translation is CASSQEGAGLALVQYF.

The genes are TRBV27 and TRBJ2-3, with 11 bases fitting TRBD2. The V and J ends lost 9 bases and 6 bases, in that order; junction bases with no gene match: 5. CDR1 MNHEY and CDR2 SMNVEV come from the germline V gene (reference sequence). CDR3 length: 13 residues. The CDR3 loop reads CASTSGGGDTQYF. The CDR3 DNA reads TGTGCCAGTACTAGCGGGGGAGGGGATACGCAGTATTTT.